This record covers a single T cell receptor (beta chain). A single count supports this clone. There is no known antigen for this receptor. Within one base of it there is no much larger clone, and no base qualities were kept. This entry is derived from a study of T cell responses to AZD1222 COVID-19 vaccine (dated by TCRdb to about 2021). At the level of the whole study: AZD1222 recipients given second doses at about 4 weeks or at about 12 weeks were pooled, since spike-specific TCR depth and breadth were not found to differ between the two schedules. A total of around 240 trial participants underwent TCR sequencing, of whom 207 had received two doses of AZD1222 and approximately 25 had received two doses of the MenACWY control vaccine. Enrollment into the trials was organized by age into subgroups of 18-55, 56-69 and 70-plus years, and those subgroups contained roughly 160, 29 and 62 TCR-sequenced participants, respectively.

Interpreted using the paper, the time point label stands for: baseline before first vaccination. The vaccinee samples were drawn from two UK trials, COV001 and COV002, one of which was a single-blind randomized controlled phase 2/3 trial testing AZD1222 (ChAdOx1 nCoV-19) in healthy adults. For TCRbeta chain sequencing, PBMC samples from trial participants were taken at day 0 and at day 28 after the second dose. What the research found in general, with its limitations: Because no samples from the day 14 peak response were available, repertoires could be characterized only after the peak T cell response. Participants were mostly white British, with more females than males. The authors suggested clonal diversity may have been underestimated. Conclusions about previously exposed vaccinees were limited because only six AZD1222 recipients were SARS-CoV-2 seropositive at baseline. Reportedly, almost half of the unique spike-specific TCRs recognized epitopes lying outside the regions that are mutated in the B.1.351 and B.1.1.7 variants. In the small 56-69-year group, the increase in depth fell short of significance, most likely because of low power. A significant rise in spike-specific TCR breadth and depth was observed after two AZD1222 doses relative to day 0 and relative to MenACWY recipients. The whole spike protein was spanned by vaccine-associated CD4 TCRs, and dominant responses were seen in regions 160-218 and 743-854.

There are 12 amino acids in the CDR3, from cysteine to phenylalanine inclusive. Here the CDR3 DNA is all that survives: 36 bases in frame from base 1. Via the germline V gene, CDR1 is SGHAT and CDR2 FQNNGV. The junction carries 5 bases between V and J, which are trimmed by 1 base and 7 bases respectively. The CDR3 regions of human TCRbeta chains were analyzed by immunosequencing. The study's own analysis went as follows. Repertoire TCRs were checked for matches against a reference library of SARS-CoV-2-specific TCRs that had been generated using the MIRA antigen-specificity platform. Breadth meant the fraction of unique TCRs that were SARS-CoV-2-associated, whereas depth meant the fraction of total T cells that were SARS-CoV-2-associated. Each spike-specific TCR was assigned to its reactive spike region and to a CD4 or CD8 class using the MIRA data. Log10-transformed breadth and depth values were compared by one-way ANOVA with Sidak's multiple comparisons tests. TCRdb mirrors the immuneACCESS table, restricted to in-frame sequences. Some clones are absent from its copies; in checked studies, under half trace to an unresolved V gene, and the reason for the others is unknown. V and J calls and clone size are given by that table; D and trimming were obtained from the DNA. For this sample there are around 180,000 clones; over 80% appear just once. About 10% of the sample rests with the top ten.

This TCR was recovered from an adult in good health. This chain is built from TRBV11-2 and TRBJ1-5; no D gene can be assigned with confidence. The sequences come from peripheral blood, collected on day 0 of AZD1222 vaccination. CDR3 region: CASSLGAQPQHF. The nucleotides are TGTGCCAGCAGCTTAGGTGCACAGCCCCAGCATTTT.